This T cell receptor beta chain was found in a study of cytomegalovirus exposure and HLA in healthy donors. The study ran its PCR with 60 Vbeta and 13 Jbeta primers. Produced via immunoSEQ multiplex PCR; TCRdb's table is partial and in-frame only. The profile shows some 180,000 clones, around 80% of them singletons. The CDR3 spans 14 residues. In germline, CDR1 is GTSNPN, CDR2 SVGIG (reference sequence). V lost 0 bases and J lost 5, with 11 bases in between. Sequencing was carried out using PBMCs. J is TRBJ1-5 and V is TRBV30, with a possible D match to TRBD1 (6 bases). This clonotype was obtained from a woman aged 60-75 years in good health and CMV-seropositive. CDR3 sequence (DNA): TGTGCCTGGAGTGTTCTGGCAGGGGATCAGCCCCAGCATTTT. Translation: CAWSVLAGDQPQHF.